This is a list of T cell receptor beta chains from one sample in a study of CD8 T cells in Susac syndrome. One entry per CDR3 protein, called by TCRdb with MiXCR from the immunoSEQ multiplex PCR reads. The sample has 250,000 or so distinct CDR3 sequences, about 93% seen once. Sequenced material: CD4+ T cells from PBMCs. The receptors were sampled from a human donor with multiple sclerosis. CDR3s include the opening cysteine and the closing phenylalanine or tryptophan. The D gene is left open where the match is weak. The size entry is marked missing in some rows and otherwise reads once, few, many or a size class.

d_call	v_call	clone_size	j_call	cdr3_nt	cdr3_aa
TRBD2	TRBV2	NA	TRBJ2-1	TGTGCCAGCAGTGCACAGCGGGGGGGGCACAATGAGCAGTTCTTC	CASSAQRGGHNEQFF
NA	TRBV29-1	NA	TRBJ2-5	TGCAGCGTGGCGACCGGGGTCCAAGAGACCCAGTACTTC	CSVATGVQETQYF
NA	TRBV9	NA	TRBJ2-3	TGTGCCAGCAGCTTGACCGCAACCACAGATACGCAGTATTTT	CASSLTATTDTQYF
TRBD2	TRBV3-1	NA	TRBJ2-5	TGTGCCAGCAGCCCCCGAGCGGGGGGCTTGGAAGAGACCCAGTACTTC	CASSPRAGGLEETQYF
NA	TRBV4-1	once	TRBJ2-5	TGCGCCAGCAGCCAACTCCTTTCATCGGCTGGTGGAGAGACCCAGTACTTC	CASSQLLSSAGGETQYF
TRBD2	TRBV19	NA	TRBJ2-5	TGTGCCAGTAAAGGCCTAGCGGGATTAGAGACCCAGTACTTC	CASKGLAGLETQYF
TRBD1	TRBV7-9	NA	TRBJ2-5	TGTGCCAGCAGCTCACGACAGGGAAGGGAGACCCAGTACTTC	CASSSRQGRETQYF
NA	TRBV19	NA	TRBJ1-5	TGTGCCAGTAGTTGGGGGATGAGCAATCAGCCCCAGCATTTT	CASSWGMSNQPQHF
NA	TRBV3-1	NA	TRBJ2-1	TGTGCCAGCGTTAGTCGGGCACACAATGAGCAGTTCTTC	CASVSRAHNEQFF
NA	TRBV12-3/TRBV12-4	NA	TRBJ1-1	TGTGCCAGCAGTTTCGGCAGTGAAGCTTTCTTT	CASSFGSEAFF
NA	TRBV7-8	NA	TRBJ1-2	TGTGCCAGCAGCCCAGGCGTCAGACTACTGCTTTCTGGCTACACCTTC	CASSPGVRLLLSGYTF
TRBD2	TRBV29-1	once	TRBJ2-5	TGCAGCGTTGGGGGGACTAGCGGGGGCTGGGGAGAGACCCAGTACTTC	CSVGGTSGGWGETQYF
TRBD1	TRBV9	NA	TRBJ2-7	TGTGCCAGCAGCGTAGCCGGAGTAACACCGGGACAGGGGGCCTACGAGCAGTACTTC	CASSVAGVTPGQGAYEQYF
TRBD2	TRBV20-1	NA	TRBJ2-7	TGCAGTGCTAGAAAGGGCCGTGCTAGCGGATCCTACGAGCAGTACTTC	CSARKGRASGSYEQYF
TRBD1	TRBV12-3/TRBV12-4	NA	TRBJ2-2	TGTGCCAGCAGTTTATTTGGGACAGACACCGGGGAGCTGTTTTTT	CASSLFGTDTGELFF
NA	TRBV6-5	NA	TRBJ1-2	TGTGCCAGCCTCCCGGGTGGCGTCGTAGGAGGCTACACCTTC	CASLPGGVVGGYTF
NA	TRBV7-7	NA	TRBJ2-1	TGTGCTAGCAGCTTAAGTCGGGGGCAGTTCTTC	CASSLSRGQFF
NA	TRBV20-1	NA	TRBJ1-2	TGCAGTGCTAGGTCTTCAGGGCGAGCTTTATATGGCTACACCTTC	CSARSSGRALYGYTF
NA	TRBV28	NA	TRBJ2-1	TGTGCCAGCAGTTTAAGGGGCGGGGGCAGCCTTTTTAATGAGCAGTTCTTC	CASSLRGGGSLFNEQFF
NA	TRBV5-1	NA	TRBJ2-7	TGCGCCAGCAGCTTGGATGGGGGGCGCTGGGACGAGCAGTACTTC	CASSLDGGRWDEQYF
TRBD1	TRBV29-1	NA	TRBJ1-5	TGCAGCGTAGGCCGGGACAGAGATCAGCCCCAGCATTTT	CSVGRDRDQPQHF
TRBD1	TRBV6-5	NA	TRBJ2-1	TGTGCCAGCTCCCAGGGGGATGAGCAGTTCTTC	CASSQGDEQFF
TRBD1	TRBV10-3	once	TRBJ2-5	TGTGCCATCAGCCGCGGACAGGGTCGACTACAAGAGACCCAGTACTTC	CAISRGQGRLQETQYF
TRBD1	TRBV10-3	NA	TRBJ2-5	TGTGCCATCAGCGGAGGCAGGGGGCGTCCAGAGACCCAGTACTTC	CAISGGRGRPETQYF
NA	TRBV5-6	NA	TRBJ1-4	TGTGCCAGCAGCTTGTCGCGGCACTATGACCCCCCTCTGTCTGCAACTAATGAAAAACTGTTTTTT	CASSLSRHYDPPLSATNEKLFF
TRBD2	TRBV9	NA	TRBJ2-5	TGTGCCAGCAGCTCATCTAGCGGGAGAGGGGCAGAGACCCAGTACTTC	CASSSSSGRGAETQYF
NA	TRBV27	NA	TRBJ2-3	TGTGCCAGCAGTTTCCAGGCAAGCACAGATACGCAGTATTTT	CASSFQASTDTQYF
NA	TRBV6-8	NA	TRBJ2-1	TGTGCCAGCAGTTGCCCCCCGCCGAAACTAGCTAGGGATGAGCAGTTCTTC	CASSCPPPKLARDEQFF
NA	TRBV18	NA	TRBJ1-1	TGTGCCAGCTCACCATCCGCGAGGATGACTGAAGCTTTCTTT	CASSPSARMTEAFF
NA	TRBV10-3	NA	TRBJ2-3	TGTGCCATCAGTCCCCTTGCCTTAGAGACGCAGTATTTT	CAISPLALETQYF
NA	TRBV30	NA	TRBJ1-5	TGTGCCTGGAGTGATGGGTTGAAGGATCAGCCCCAGCATTTT	CAWSDGLKDQPQHF
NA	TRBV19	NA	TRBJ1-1	TGTGCCAGTAGTAGATTCATGAACACTGAAGCTTTCTTT	CASSRFMNTEAFF
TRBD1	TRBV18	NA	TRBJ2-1	TGTGCCAGCTCACCCGGGACAGGGGAGTATGAGCAGTTCTTC	CASSPGTGEYEQFF
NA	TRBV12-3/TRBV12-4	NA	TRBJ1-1	TGTGCCAGCAGTCCCCGAGGGCTCGGCACTGAAGCTTTCTTT	CASSPRGLGTEAFF
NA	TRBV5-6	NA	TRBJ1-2	TGTGCCAGCAGCTTTGCCACAGGGAATGGCTACACCTTC	CASSFATGNGYTF
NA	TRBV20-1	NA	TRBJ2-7	TGCAGTGCTAGAGAAAAGATCTACGAGCAGTACTTC	CSAREKIYEQYF